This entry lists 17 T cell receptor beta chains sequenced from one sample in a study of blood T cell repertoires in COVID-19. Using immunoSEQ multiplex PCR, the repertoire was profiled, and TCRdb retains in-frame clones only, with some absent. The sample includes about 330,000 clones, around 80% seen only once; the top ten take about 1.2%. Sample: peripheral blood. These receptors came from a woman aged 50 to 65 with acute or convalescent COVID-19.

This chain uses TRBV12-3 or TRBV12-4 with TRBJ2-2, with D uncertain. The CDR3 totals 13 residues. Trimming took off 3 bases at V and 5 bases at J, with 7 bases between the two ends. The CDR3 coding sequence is TGTGCCAGCAGTTTTGCAGTGACCGGGGAGCTGTTTTTT. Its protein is CASSFAVTGELFF.

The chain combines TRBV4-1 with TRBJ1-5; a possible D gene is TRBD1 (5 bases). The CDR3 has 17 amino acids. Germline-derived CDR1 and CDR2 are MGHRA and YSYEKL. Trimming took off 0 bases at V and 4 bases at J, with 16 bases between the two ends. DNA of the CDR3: TGCGCCAGCAGCCAAGATAGCCGCGCAGGGAAGAATCAGCCCCAGCATTTT. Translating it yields CASSQDSRAGKNQPQHF.

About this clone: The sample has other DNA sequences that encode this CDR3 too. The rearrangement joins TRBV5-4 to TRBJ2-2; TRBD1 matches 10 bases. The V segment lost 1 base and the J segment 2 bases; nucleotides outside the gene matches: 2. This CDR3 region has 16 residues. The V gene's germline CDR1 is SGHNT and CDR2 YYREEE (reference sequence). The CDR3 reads CASSLRDRGNTGELFF. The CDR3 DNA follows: TGTGCCAGCAGCTTGAGGGACAGGGGTAACACCGGGGAGCTGTTTTTT.

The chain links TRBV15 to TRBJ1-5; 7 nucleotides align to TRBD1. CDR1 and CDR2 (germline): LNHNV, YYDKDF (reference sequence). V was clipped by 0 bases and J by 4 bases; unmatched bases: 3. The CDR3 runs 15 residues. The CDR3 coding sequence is TGTGCCACCAGCAGAGATGGACAGGCTAATCAGCCCCAGCATTTT. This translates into CATSRDGQANQPQHF. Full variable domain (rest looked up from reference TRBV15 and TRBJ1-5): DAMVIQNPRYQVTQFGKPVTLSCSQTLNHNVMYWYQQKSSQAPKLLFHYYDKDFNNEADTPDNFQSRRPNTSFCFLDIRSPGLGDTAMYLCATSRDGQANQPQHFGDGTRLSIL.

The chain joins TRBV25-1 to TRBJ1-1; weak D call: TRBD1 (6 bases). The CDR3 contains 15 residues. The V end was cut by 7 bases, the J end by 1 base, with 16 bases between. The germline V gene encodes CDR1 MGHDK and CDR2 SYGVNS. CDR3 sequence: CASTKGGSGNTEAFF. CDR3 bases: TGTGCCAGCACCAAGGGGGGGAGCGGGAACACTGAAGCTTTCTTT.

For the CDR3, the DNA is TGCGCCAGCAGCTGGCGGCTAGCGGGGGCCTACAATGAGCAGTTCTTC. Its translation: CASSWRLAGAYNEQFF. J is TRBJ2-1 and V is TRBV4-3, with TRBD2 matching over 10 bases. Trimming removed 5 bases from V and 2 bases from J; junction bases left unmatched: 6. CDR1 is LGHNA, CDR2 YSLEER, per germline. The CDR3 is 16 amino acids.

DNA for the CDR3: TGTGCCAGCAGTAAACGGGAGAGAGAGATTCAGTACTTC. Encoded protein: CASSKREREIQYF. The chain employs TRBV6-5 and TRBJ2-4, with D perhaps matching TRBD2 (6 bases). This CDR3 spans 13 amino acids. Trimming took 5 bases from V and 10 from J, leaving 15 bases between them. CDR1 and CDR2 (germline): MNHEY, SVGAGI.

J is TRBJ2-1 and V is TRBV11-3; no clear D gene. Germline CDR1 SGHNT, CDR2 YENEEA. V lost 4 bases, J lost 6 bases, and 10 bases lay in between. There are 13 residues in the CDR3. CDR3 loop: CASSSGSSNEQFF. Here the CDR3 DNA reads TGTGCCAGCAGCTCCGGTAGCTCCAATGAGCAGTTCTTC. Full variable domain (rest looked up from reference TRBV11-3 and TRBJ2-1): EAGVVQSPRYKIIEKKQPVAFWCNPISGHNTLYWYLQNLGQGPELLIRYENEEAVDDSQLPKDRFSAERLKGVDSTLKIQPAELGDSAVYLCASSSGSSNEQFFGPGTRLTVL.

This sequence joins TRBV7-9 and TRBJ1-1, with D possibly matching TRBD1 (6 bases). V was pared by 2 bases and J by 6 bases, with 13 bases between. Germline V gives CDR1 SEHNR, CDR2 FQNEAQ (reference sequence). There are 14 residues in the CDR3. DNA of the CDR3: TGTGCCAGCAGCTTACTAAGGGGGATGGCTGAAGCTTTCTTT. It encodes CASSLLRGMAEAFF.

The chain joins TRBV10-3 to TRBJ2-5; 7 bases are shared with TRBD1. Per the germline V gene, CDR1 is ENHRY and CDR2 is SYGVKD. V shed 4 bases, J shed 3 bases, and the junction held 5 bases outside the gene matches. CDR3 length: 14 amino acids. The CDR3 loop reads CAISVSGTEETQYF. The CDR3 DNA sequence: TGTGCCATCAGTGTTTCCGGGACAGAAGAGACCCAGTACTTC.

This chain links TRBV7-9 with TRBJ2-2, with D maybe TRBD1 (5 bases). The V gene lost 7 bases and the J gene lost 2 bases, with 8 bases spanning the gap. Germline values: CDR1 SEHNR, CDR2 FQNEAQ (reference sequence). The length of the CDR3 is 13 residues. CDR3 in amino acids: CASKGVNTGELFF. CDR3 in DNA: TGTGCCAGCAAAGGGGTAAACACCGGGGAGCTGTTTTTT.

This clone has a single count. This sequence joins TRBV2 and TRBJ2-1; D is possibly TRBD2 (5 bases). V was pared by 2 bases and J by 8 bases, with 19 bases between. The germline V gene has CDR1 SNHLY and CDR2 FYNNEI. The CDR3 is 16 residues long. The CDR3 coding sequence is TGTGCCAGCAGTGAATCCCTGACTACGGCCAATTATGAGCAGTTCTTC. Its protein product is CASSESLTTANYEQFF.

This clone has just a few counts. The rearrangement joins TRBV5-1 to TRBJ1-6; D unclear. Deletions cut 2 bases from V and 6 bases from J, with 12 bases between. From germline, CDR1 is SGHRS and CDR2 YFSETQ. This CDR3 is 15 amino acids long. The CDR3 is CASSFVGAGNSPLHF. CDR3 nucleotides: TGCGCCAGCAGCTTCGTGGGCGCGGGTAATTCACCCCTCCACTTT. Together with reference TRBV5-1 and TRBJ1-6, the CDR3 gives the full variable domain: KAGVTQTPRYLIKTRGQQVTLSCSPISGHRSVSWYQQTPGQGLQFLFEYFSETQRNKGNFPGRFSGRQFSNSRSEMNVSTLELGDSALYLCASSFVGAGNSPLHFGNGTRLTVT.

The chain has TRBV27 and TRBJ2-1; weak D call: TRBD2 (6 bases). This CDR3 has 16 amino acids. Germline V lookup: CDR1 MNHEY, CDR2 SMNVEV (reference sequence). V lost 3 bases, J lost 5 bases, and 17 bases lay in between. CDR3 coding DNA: TGTGCCAGCAGTTTGTCCGGGACTGGACTTAACAATGAGCAGTTCTTC. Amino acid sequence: CASSLSGTGLNNEQFF.

In DNA form, the CDR3 reads TGTGCCAGCAGCTCGGGACTAGCGAAGACCCAGTACTTC. Protein sequence: CASSSGLAKTQYF. The V and J genes are TRBV9 and TRBJ2-5, with TRBD2 identical over 10 bases. V was pared by 4 bases and J by 6 bases, with 3 bases of the junction left unmatched. There are 13 residues in the CDR3. Germline V gene sequence: CDR1 SGDLS, CDR2 YYNGEE.

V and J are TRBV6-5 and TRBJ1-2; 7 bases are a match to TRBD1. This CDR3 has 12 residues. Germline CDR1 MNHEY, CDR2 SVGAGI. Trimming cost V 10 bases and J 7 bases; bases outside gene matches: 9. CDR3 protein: CATSRQGLGYTF. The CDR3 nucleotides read TGTGCCACCTCGCGACAGGGACTTGGCTACACCTTC.

CDR3 DNA: TGCGCCAGCAGCCCGGGGACTAGCGGGGGGGGCTCCTACAATGAGCAGTTCTTC. It translates to CASSPGTSGGGSYNEQFF. V gene TRBV4-1 combines with J gene TRBJ2-1, with 16 positions matching TRBD2. Germline CDR1 MGHRA, CDR2 YSYEKL. The CDR3 consists of 18 residues. After removal of 4 bases from V and 0 bases from J, the junction contained 3 bases not matched to a gene.